Listed below are T cell receptor beta chains from one sample, sequenced in a study of T cell responses to AZD1222 COVID-19 vaccine. Measured with immunoSEQ multiplex PCR; TCRdb has only the in-frame clones, and not every one. Among 90,000 to 120,000 clones listed, 70% to 90% were seen once. This specimen was peripheral blood, taken 28 days after the second AZD1222 dose. All receptors derive from an adult who received the AZD1222 COVID-19 vaccine. The CDR3 runs from the conserved cysteine through the conserved F or W. D genes are given only for firm matches. Part of the rows lack a size; the others show once, few, many or a class for expanded clones.

CDR3 DNA	CDR3 protein	V gene	J gene	CDR3 length	D gene	clone size
TGTGCCAGCAGACCAGTCGCAACTAATGAAAAACTGTTTTTT	CASRPVATNEKLFF	TRBV7-2	TRBJ1-4	14	NA	NA
TGTGCCCAAAGATCTCCTGCGTCCTATGGCTACACCTTC	CAQRSPASYGYTF	TRBV30	TRBJ1-2	13	NA	NA
TGCAGCGTTGTCAAGGGGACCTCGAACACCGGGGAGCTGTTTTTT	CSVVKGTSNTGELFF	TRBV29-1	TRBJ2-2	15	NA	once
TGTGCCAGCTTACGGACAGGGCAATCGGGAAAACTGTTTTTT	CASLRTGQSGKLFF	TRBV27	TRBJ1-4	14	TRBD1	once
TGTGCCAGCAGTTCGGCAGGGTCCCCCTACGAGCAGTACTTC	CASSSAGSPYEQYF	TRBV6-5	TRBJ2-7	14	NA	NA
TGTGCCTGGAGTTGGCGTCAGGGCTATGGCTACACCTTC	CAWSWRQGYGYTF	TRBV30	TRBJ1-2	13	NA	NA
TGTGCCAGTACGCTTGGAGGGGGGTTTAATCAGCCCCAGCATTTT	CASTLGGGFNQPQHF	TRBV19	TRBJ1-5	15	NA	NA
TGTGCCACAAAACAGGGAAATGAAAAACTGTTTTTT	CATKQGNEKLFF	TRBV6-6	TRBJ1-4	12	NA	NA
TGCGCCAGCACCGTTTTAGAACCGGGACTAGCGGTAGATGAGCAGTTCTTC	CASTVLEPGLAVDEQFF	TRBV5-1	TRBJ2-1	17	TRBD2	NA
TGCGCCAGCAGCTTAGAGGGGTTCGTTAATGAAAAACTGTTTTTT	CASSLEGFVNEKLFF	TRBV5-1	TRBJ1-4	15	NA	NA
TGTGCCACCAGCCGCCTAGGGACAGTTAGCAATCAGCCCCAGCATTTT	CATSRLGTVSNQPQHF	TRBV15	TRBJ1-5	16	TRBD1	NA
TGTGCCAGCAGTTACTCGACGGGGGGACAGGGCACTGAAGCTTTCTTT	CASSYSTGGQGTEAFF	TRBV6-5	TRBJ1-1	16	TRBD1	NA
TGTGCCAGCTCACCTCGGGACAGGCGTCTCTACGAGCAGTACTTC	CASSPRDRRLYEQYF	TRBV18	TRBJ2-7	15	TRBD1	NA
TGCGCCAGCAGCCAACGACAGGGTTCCTCCTACGAGCAGTACTTC	CASSQRQGSSYEQYF	TRBV4-1	TRBJ2-7	15	TRBD1	NA
TGCAGCGTTCTAACTAGCGGGAGAGGTTATGAGCAGTTCTTC	CSVLTSGRGYEQFF	TRBV29-1	TRBJ2-1	14	TRBD2	NA
TGTGCCTGGAGTGTTCAGGCAGGATCACCCCTCCACTTT	CAWSVQAGSPLHF	TRBV30	TRBJ1-6	13	NA	NA
TGTGCCAGCAGCTTGGCCGTGACGGGAGGAGGCCAAGAGACCCAGTACTTC	CASSLAVTGGGQETQYF	TRBV5-8	TRBJ2-5	17	TRBD2	NA
TGCGCCAGCAGCTTGGGGACCGACGGCTTGAACACTGAAGCTTTCTTT	CASSLGTDGLNTEAFF	TRBV5-1	TRBJ1-1	16	NA	NA
TGTGCCAGCAGCCCCCGGGGACTAGCGGCTAGCACAGATACGCAGTATTTT	CASSPRGLAASTDTQYF	TRBV9	TRBJ2-3	17	TRBD2	NA
TGTGCCAGCAGTTATTTAGGTAGCCAAGGACCGCACTTC	CASSYLGSQGPHF	TRBV6-2/TRBV6-3	TRBJ2-7	13	NA	NA
TGTGCCATCAGTGAGTCTACGGGGGTGGTTTACGAGCAGTACTTC	CAISESTGVVYEQYF	TRBV10-3	TRBJ2-7	15	NA	NA
TGTGCCAGCAGGAGTAGCGGACTGGGCACAGATACGCAGTATTTT	CASRSSGLGTDTQYF	TRBV2	TRBJ2-3	15	NA	NA
TGTGCCAGCAGTTTCACAGAAGAAAAACTGTTTTTT	CASSFTEEKLFF	TRBV12-3/TRBV12-4	TRBJ1-4	12	NA	NA
TGTGCCAGCAGTTTTGGGATCCGCTCACCCCTCCACTTT	CASSFGIRSPLHF	TRBV12-3/TRBV12-4	TRBJ1-6	13	NA	NA
TGTGCCACCAGTGGGTCGGGAGGCGCCTGGACTGAAGCTTTCTTT	CATSGSGGAWTEAFF	TRBV24-1	TRBJ1-1	15	NA	NA
TGTGCCAGCAGTTTAGGCAGGGGGAGAGGCTACACCTTC	CASSLGRGRGYTF	TRBV12-3/TRBV12-4	TRBJ1-2	13	TRBD1	few
TGTGCCAGCAGTTTTTCTACAGGTCAGCCCCAGCATTTT	CASSFSTGQPQHF	TRBV6-4	TRBJ1-5	13	NA	few
TGCGCCAGCAGCCATTTGACAGGGGGAGACTACGAGCAGTACTTC	CASSHLTGGDYEQYF	TRBV4-1	TRBJ2-7	15	TRBD1	few
TGTGCCAGCAGCTTAGGGGGACAGGGTTGGGAGACCCAGTACTTC	CASSLGGQGWETQYF	TRBV13	TRBJ2-5	15	TRBD1	NA
TGTGCCAGCAGCTTAAAACAGTTCACCGGGGAGCTGTTTTTT	CASSLKQFTGELFF	TRBV11-2	TRBJ2-2	14	NA	NA
TGTGCCAGCTCACCATCCGGGACAGGGGTCGTCGGGGAGCTGTTTTTT	CASSPSGTGVVGELFF	TRBV18	TRBJ2-2	16	TRBD1	NA
TGTGCCAGCGACCCGGAGGCAGGGGATCTCCTCTGGAATGAGCAGTTCTTC	CASDPEAGDLLWNEQFF	TRBV7-3	TRBJ2-1	17	NA	NA
TGTGCCAGCAGAGTACTAGCGGGAACAAAAAATGAGCAGTTCTTC	CASRVLAGTKNEQFF	TRBV2	TRBJ2-1	15	TRBD2	few
TGTGCCAGCAGTCGCCTCCAACAGGATTCGAGTCAGCCCCAGCATTTT	CASSRLQQDSSQPQHF	TRBV28	TRBJ1-5	16	NA	NA
TGTGCCAGTAGGACAGGGGTCTATAATTCACCCCTCCACTTT	CASRTGVYNSPLHF	TRBV19	TRBJ1-6	14	TRBD1	NA
TGTGCCAGCAGCCCGCCCGGGACAGTTAATTCACCCCTCCACTTT	CASSPPGTVNSPLHF	TRBV3-1/TRBV3-2	TRBJ1-6	15	TRBD1	NA
TGTGCCAGCAGTCCTCAATACATGGGGAAAGCTTTCTTT	CASSPQYMGKAFF	TRBV27	TRBJ1-1	13	NA	once
TGTGCCAGCAGTCTCTGGACAACGAATTCACCCCTCCACTTT	CASSLWTTNSPLHF	TRBV27	TRBJ1-6	14	NA	once
TGTGCCAGCAGTTTATATTACAAAAGCAATCAGCCCCAGCATTTT	CASSLYYKSNQPQHF	TRBV27	TRBJ1-5	15	NA	NA
TGCGCCAGCAGACAGGGATCGTCTGAAGCTTTCTTT	CASRQGSSEAFF	TRBV10-2	TRBJ1-1	12	NA	few
TGTGCCAGCAGCTCTCTAGCGGGAGCGGCCGAGCAGTACTTC	CASSSLAGAAEQYF	TRBV7-2	TRBJ2-7	14	TRBD2	NA
TGTGCCTGGATTACTAGCGCCACCGGGGAGCTGTTTTTT	CAWITSATGELFF	TRBV30	TRBJ2-2	13	TRBD2	NA
TGTGCCAGCAGCGTAGGCCTAGCGGGAGGCACCGGGGAGCTGTTTTTT	CASSVGLAGGTGELFF	TRBV9	TRBJ2-2	16	TRBD2	NA
TGTGCCAGCAGCAGACGGGAGGGCATGGCAGATACGCAGTATTTT	CASSRREGMADTQYF	TRBV5-4	TRBJ2-3	15	TRBD2	NA
TGTGCCAGCAGGGTCCAGGGGTTAGAGCAAATATATTTT	CASRVQGLEQIYF	TRBV6-1	TRBJ1-3	13	NA	NA
TGTGCCATCAGGCCGGGACAGGAGTCGACTGGAAACACCATATATTTT	CAIRPGQESTGNTIYF	TRBV10-3	TRBJ1-3	16	TRBD1	NA
TGTGCCAGCTCACCACCGAACAGGGGGCTGGCGGTAGGGGAGCTGTTTTTT	CASSPPNRGLAVGELFF	TRBV18	TRBJ2-2	17	TRBD1	NA
TGTGCCAGCAGCTCGACTAGCGGAGACTCCTACGAGCAGTACTTC	CASSSTSGDSYEQYF	TRBV6-6	TRBJ2-7	15	TRBD2	NA
TGTGCCAGCAGTTATTTTGAGGACAATGAGCAGTTCTTC	CASSYFEDNEQFF	TRBV6-5	TRBJ2-1	13	NA	NA
TGTGCCAGCCGACAGGCAAATCAGCCCCAGCATTTT	CASRQANQPQHF	TRBV2	TRBJ1-5	12	NA	NA
TGTGCCAGCAGTTATGGAGCGATAGAGAACACTGAAGCTTTCTTT	CASSYGAIENTEAFF	TRBV28	TRBJ1-1	15	NA	NA
TGTGCCAGCAGCTTAGCAGGGACAGACTTTTTGGGGGGAAACACCATATATTTT	CASSLAGTDFLGGNTIYF	TRBV7-6	TRBJ1-3	18	TRBD1	NA